This T cell receptor (beta chain) was recovered during a study of human T cells and chemical hapten exposure. Study information: Weekly scalp doses of diphenylcyclopropenone were given to patients during the roughly 26-week study. Mostly female, the patients presented with alopecia areata, totalis or universalis.

Time point meaning: patch test 2, 6 weeks after DPC sensitization. As to treatment: therapeutic diphenylcyclopropenone sensitization with weekly scalp DPC. Using its own MiXCR run on the RACE reads, TCRdb lists one record per CDR3 protein. The sample shows some 42,000 distinct CDR3 sequences, around 8.9% of them seen only once. Per germline, CDR1 SGHTA and CDR2 FQGTGA. The trim removed 2 bases at V and 1 base at J, leaving 3 bases unmatched. The CDR3 is made up of 16 amino acids. This clonotype was seen repeatedly, ten times or more. This receptor was identified in a middle-aged woman with alopecia areata. Some clones in this sample may be carry-over from other donors' samples. This sample comprised whole blood, obtained in connection with sensitization to the hapten diphenylcyclopropenone (DPC). The V gene is TRBV7-3, the J gene TRBJ2-2; TRBD2 matches at 8 bases. The CDR3 loop reads CASSLSTSENTGELFF. CDR3 bases: TGTGCCAGCAGCTTATCGACTAGCGAGAACACCGGGGAGCTGTTTTTT.